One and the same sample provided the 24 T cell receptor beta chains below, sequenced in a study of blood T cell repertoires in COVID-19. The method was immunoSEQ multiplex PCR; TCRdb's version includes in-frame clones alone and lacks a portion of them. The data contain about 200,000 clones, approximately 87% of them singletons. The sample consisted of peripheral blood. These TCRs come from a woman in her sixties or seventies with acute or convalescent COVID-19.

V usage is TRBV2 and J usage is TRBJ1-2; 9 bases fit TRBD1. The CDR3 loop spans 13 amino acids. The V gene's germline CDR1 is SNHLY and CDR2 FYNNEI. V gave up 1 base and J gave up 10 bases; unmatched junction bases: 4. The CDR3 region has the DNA TGTGCCAGCAGTGAAGGGTGGGACAGGGTCTACACCTTC. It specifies CASSEGWDRVYTF.

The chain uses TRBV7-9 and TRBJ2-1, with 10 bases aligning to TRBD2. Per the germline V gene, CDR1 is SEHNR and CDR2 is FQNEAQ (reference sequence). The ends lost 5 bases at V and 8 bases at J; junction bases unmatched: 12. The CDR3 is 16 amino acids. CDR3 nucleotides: TGTGCCAGCAGCCCCAGGGCGGCTAGCGGGAGTCATGAGCAGTTCTTC. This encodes CASSPRAASGSHEQFF.

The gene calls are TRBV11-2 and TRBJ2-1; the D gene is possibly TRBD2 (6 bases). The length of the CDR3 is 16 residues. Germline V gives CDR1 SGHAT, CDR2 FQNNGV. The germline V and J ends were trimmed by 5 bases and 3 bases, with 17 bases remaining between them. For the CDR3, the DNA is TGTGCCAGCAGCGCCCGACTAGGTTTAGACTACAATGAGCAGTTCTTC. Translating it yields CASSARLGLDYNEQFF.

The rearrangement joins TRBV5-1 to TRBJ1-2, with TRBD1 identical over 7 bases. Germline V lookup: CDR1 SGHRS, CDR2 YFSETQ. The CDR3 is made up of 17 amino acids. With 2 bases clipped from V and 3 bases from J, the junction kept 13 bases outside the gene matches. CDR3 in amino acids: CASSFGQDPNSYYGYTF. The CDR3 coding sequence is TGCGCCAGCAGCTTCGGACAGGATCCCAATTCCTACTATGGCTACACCTTC.

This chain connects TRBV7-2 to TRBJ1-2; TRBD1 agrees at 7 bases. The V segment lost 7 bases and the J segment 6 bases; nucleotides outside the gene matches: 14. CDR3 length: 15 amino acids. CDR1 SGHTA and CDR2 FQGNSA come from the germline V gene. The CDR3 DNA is TGTGCCAGCAACACAGAGAGGGGGCGAATGGATGGCTACACCTTC. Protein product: CASNTERGRMDGYTF.

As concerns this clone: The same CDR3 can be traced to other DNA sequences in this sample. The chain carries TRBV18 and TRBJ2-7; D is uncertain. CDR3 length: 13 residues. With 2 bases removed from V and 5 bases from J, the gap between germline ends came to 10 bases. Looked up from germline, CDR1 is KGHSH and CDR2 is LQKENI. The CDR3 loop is CASSPGVGDEQYF. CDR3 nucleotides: TGTGCCAGCTCACCAGGAGTCGGCGACGAGCAGTACTTC.

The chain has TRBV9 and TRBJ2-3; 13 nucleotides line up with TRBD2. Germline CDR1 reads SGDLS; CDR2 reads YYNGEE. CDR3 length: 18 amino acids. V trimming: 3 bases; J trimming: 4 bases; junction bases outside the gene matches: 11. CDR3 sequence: CASSAGTSGTRGADTQYF. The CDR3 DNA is TGTGCCAGCAGCGCCGGGACTAGCGGGACTCGGGGTGCAGATACGCAGTATTTT.

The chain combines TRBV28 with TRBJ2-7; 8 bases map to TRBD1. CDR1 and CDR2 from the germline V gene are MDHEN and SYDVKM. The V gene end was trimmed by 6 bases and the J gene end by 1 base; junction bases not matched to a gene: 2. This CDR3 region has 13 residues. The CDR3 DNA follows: TGTGCCAGCAGGAGACAGGGGTCCTACGAGCAGTACTTC. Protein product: CASRRQGSYEQYF.

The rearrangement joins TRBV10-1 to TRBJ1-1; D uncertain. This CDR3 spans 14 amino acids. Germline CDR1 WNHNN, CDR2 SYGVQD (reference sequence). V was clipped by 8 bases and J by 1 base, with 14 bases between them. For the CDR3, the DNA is TGCGCCAGCGACGTACCGACGGGGAACACTGAAGCTTTCTTT. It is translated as CASDVPTGNTEAFF.

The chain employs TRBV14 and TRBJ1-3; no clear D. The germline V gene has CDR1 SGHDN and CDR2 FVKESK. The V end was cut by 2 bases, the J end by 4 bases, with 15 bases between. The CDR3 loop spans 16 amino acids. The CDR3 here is CASSQNLPQTGNTIYF. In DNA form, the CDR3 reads TGTGCCAGCAGCCAAAACCTACCGCAGACAGGAAACACCATATATTTT.

CDR3 sequence: CASSAGGVSYEQYF. In DNA form, the CDR3 reads TGTGCCAGCAGCGCCGGAGGGGTCTCCTACGAGCAGTACTTC. This chain connects TRBV9 to TRBJ2-7; D perhaps matches TRBD2 (6 bases). The CDR3 contains 14 residues. Looked up from germline, CDR1 is SGDLS and CDR2 is YYNGEE. V was trimmed by 3 bases and J by 0 bases, leaving 10 bases between them.

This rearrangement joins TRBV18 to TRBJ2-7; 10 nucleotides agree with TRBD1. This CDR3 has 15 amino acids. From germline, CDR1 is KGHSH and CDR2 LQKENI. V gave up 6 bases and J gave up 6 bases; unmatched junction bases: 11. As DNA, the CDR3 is TGTGCCAGCTCTTTCTTGGGGACAGGGGAAGTCGAGCAGTACTTC. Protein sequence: CASSFLGTGEVEQYF.

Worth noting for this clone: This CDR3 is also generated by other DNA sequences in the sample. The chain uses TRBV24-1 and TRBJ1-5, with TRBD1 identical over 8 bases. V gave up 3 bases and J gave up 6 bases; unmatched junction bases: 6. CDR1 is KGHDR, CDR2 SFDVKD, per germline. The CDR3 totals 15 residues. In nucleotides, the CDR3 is TGTGCCACCAGTGATGCTACAGGGGGTCGTCAGCCCCAGCATTTT. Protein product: CATSDATGGRQPQHF.

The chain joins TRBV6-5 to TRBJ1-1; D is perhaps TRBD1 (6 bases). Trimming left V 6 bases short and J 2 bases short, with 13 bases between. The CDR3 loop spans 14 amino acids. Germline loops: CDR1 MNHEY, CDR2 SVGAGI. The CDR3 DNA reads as TGTGCCAGCAGCGACGACAGGCCCAACACTGAAGCTTTCTTT. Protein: CASSDDRPNTEAFF.

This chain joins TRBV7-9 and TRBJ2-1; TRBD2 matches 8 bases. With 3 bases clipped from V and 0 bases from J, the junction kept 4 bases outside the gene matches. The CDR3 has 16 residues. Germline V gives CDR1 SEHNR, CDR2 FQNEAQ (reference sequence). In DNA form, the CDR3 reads TGTGCCAGCAGCTTTGTAAGCGGGAGCTCCTACAATGAGCAGTTCTTC. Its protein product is CASSFVSGSSYNEQFF.

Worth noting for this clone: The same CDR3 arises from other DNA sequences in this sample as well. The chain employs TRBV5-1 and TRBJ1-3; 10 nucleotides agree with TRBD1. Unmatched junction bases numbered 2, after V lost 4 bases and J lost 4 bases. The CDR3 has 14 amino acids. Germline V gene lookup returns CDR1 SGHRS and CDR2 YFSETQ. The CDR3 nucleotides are TGCGCCAGCAGCCCGGGACAGGGGGGAAACACCATATATTTT. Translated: CASSPGQGGNTIYF.

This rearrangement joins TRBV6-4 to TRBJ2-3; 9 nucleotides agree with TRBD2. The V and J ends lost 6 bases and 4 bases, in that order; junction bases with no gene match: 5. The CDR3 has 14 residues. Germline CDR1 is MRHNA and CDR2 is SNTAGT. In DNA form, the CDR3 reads TGTGCCAGCAGACAGGGACTAGCCGCAGATACGCAGTATTTT. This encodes CASRQGLAADTQYF.

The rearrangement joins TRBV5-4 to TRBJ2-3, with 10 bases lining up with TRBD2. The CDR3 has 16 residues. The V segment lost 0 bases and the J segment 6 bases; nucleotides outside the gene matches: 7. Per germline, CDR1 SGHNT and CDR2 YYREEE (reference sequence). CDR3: CASSLAPTSGTDTQYF. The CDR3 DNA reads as TGTGCCAGCAGCTTGGCCCCAACTAGCGGGACTGATACGCAGTATTTT.

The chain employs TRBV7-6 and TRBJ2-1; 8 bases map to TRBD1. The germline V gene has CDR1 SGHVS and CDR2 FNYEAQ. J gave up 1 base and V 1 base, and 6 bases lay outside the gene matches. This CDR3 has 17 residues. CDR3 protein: CASSLEGRQGSYNEQFF. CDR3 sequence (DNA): TGTGCCAGCAGCTTAGAGGGTCGACAGGGGTCCTACAATGAGCAGTTCTTC.

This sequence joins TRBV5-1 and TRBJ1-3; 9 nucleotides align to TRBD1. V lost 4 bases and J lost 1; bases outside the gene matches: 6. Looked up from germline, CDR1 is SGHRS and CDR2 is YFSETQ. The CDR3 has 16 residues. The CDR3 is CASSVTGGASGNTIYF. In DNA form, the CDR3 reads TGCGCCAGCAGCGTAACAGGGGGCGCATCTGGAAACACCATATATTTT.

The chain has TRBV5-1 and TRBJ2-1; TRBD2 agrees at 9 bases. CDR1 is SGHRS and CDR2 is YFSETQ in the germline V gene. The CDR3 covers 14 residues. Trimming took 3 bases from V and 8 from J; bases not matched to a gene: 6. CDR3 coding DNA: TGCGCCAGCAGCTCGGGGACTAGCTTCGATGAGCAGTTCTTC. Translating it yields CASSSGTSFDEQFF.

CDR3: CASSYVGQGYEQYF. The CDR3 DNA sequence: TGTGCCAGCAGTTACGTAGGACAGGGCTACGAGCAGTACTTC. The chain employs TRBV6-6 and TRBJ2-7; 8 bases match TRBD1. With 2 bases clipped from V and 3 bases from J, the junction kept 3 bases outside the gene matches. This CDR3 has 14 residues. Germline assignment: CDR1 MNHNY and CDR2 SVGAGI (reference sequence).

The CDR3 reads CASSYQGVAAGNTIYF. Written as DNA, the CDR3 is TGTGCCAGCAGTTACCAAGGGGTAGCCGCTGGAAACACCATATATTTT. The rearrangement links TRBV6-5 to TRBJ1-3; D possibly corresponds to TRBD1 (5 bases). Trimming cost V 2 bases and J 2 bases, with 13 bases left between them. Germline V gene data show CDR1 as MNHEY and CDR2 as SVGAGI. The CDR3 is 16 residues long.

In nucleotides, the CDR3 is TGTGCCAGCAGCTGGGTCGACAGGGGGCTGGAGACCCAGTACTTC. Its protein is CASSWVDRGLETQYF. The gene calls are TRBV5-4 and TRBJ2-5, with 10 bases identical to TRBD1. V was pared by 3 bases and J by 5 bases, with 7 bases of the junction left unmatched. CDR3 length equals 15 residues. Germline CDR1 is SGHNT and CDR2 is YYREEE (reference sequence).